Presented here are 14 T cell receptor beta chains from one specimen sequenced in a study of radiation and T cells in renal cell carcinoma (dated by TCRdb to 2019 to 2021). Preparation of the library involved the immunoSEQ multiplex PCR assay. TCRdb limited this immuneACCESS table to in-frame rearrangements with V and J called. A share of clones is missing; checked studies link under half to unresolved V genes, and the rest is unexplained. The sample yields some 130,000 clones; 80% to 90% were counted once. Approximately 2% of the sample rests with the top ten. What this sample's time point label stands for: blood 2 weeks post-SBRT. The intended sense of this specimen's treatment or condition label: 15 Gy SBRT to primary tumor, nephrectomy 4 weeks later. The specimen was blood, collected from a patient whose treatment included radiotherapy and nephrectomy. The receptors were sampled from a woman aged 60 to 75 with renal cell carcinoma.

The chain has TRBV10-3 and TRBJ2-5; D unresolved. The CDR3 covers 14 residues. Germline V gene data show CDR1 as ENHRY and CDR2 as SYGVKD. V lost 5 bases and J lost 0, with 10 bases in between. The DNA for the CDR3 is TGTGCCATCAGTAACACCCGGGACCAAGAGACCCAGTACTTC. It yields the protein CAISNTRDQETQYF.

This clone appeared a few times. V is TRBV19 and J is TRBJ1-1; TRBD1 agrees at 9 bases. This CDR3 is 15 amino acids long. J was trimmed by 5 bases and V by 2 bases; bases with no gene match: 6. Germline lookup yields CDR1 LNHDA and CDR2 SQIVND (reference sequence). The CDR3 here is CASSITGQGVTEAFF. CDR3 nucleotide sequence: TGTGCCAGTAGTATAACGGGACAGGGAGTAACTGAAGCTTTCTTT.

The chain links TRBV11-2 to TRBJ2-3, with 7 bases fitting TRBD2. The CDR3 totals 14 residues. Germline CDR1 and CDR2: SGHAT and FQNNGV. With 1 base clipped from V and 5 bases from J, the junction kept 3 bases outside the gene matches. The CDR3 region is CASSLALAGDTQYF. The CDR3 coding sequence is TGTGCCAGCAGCTTAGCTTTAGCGGGAGATACGCAGTATTTT.

The chain joins TRBV28 to TRBJ2-7, with a possible D match to TRBD1 (5 bases). Per the germline V gene, CDR1 is MDHEN and CDR2 is SYDVKM. The CDR3 is 12 residues long. Trimming took off 3 bases at V and 5 bases at J, with 8 bases between the two ends. CDR3 amino acids: CASSLVGDEQYF. The DNA of the CDR3 is TGTGCCAGCAGTTTGGTAGGGGACGAGCAGTACTTC.

V usage is TRBV18 and J usage is TRBJ1-1; the match to TRBD1 covers 8 bases. With 6 bases clipped from V and 3 bases from J, the junction kept 6 bases outside the gene matches. Germline lookup yields CDR1 KGHSH and CDR2 LQKENI. The CDR3 covers 14 residues. The CDR3 here is CASSYRGFDTEAFF. CDR3 DNA: TGTGCCAGCTCGTACAGGGGGTTCGACACTGAAGCTTTCTTT.

This chain uses TRBV15 with TRBJ1-1; D call uncertain. Germline CDR1 is LNHNV and CDR2 is YYDKDF (reference sequence). There are 12 residues in the CDR3. Trimming stripped 1 base from V and 7 bases from J, with 7 bases between. The CDR3, as DNA: TGTGCCACCAGCAGAGGGAAGGGTGAAGCTTTCTTT. Protein: CATSRGKGEAFF.

The V gene is TRBV7-9, the J gene TRBJ2-5, with D maybe TRBD1 (5 bases). This CDR3 has 15 residues. Germline loops: CDR1 SEHNR, CDR2 FQNEAQ (reference sequence). Trimming stripped 1 base from V and 1 base from J, with 10 bases between. Written as DNA, the CDR3 is TGTGCCAGCAGCTTAGGAACAGGAACCCAAGAGACCCAGTACTTC. This gives the protein CASSLGTGTQETQYF.

This clone was counted once. The genes are TRBV19 and TRBJ2-7, with a tentative D call TRBD1 (7 bases). Germline lookup yields CDR1 LNHDA and CDR2 SQIVND (reference sequence). CDR3 size: 14 residues. The V end was cut by 7 bases, the J end by 0 bases, with 13 bases between. CDR3 bases: TGTGCCAGTATGGGGGGACAGAACTCCTACGAGCAGTACTTC. It yields the protein CASMGGQNSYEQYF.

This chain connects TRBV10-3 to TRBJ1-2; TRBD1 agrees at 7 bases. Germline CDR1 is ENHRY and CDR2 is SYGVKD. The CDR3 spans 13 residues. The V segment lost 3 bases and the J segment 4 bases; nucleotides outside the gene matches: 2. The CDR3 DNA reads as TGTGCCATCAGTGAAGGGACAGCCTATGGCTACACCTTC. This encodes CAISEGTAYGYTF.

This clone was found once. The chain carries TRBV28 and TRBJ1-2; D unresolved. The CDR3 is made up of 14 amino acids. Trimming shortened V by 3 bases and J by 8 bases, and 16 bases separated the two germline ends. Germline V gene lookup returns CDR1 MDHEN and CDR2 SYDVKM. CDR3 sequence reads: CASSFQVTAGGYTF. CDR3 bases: TGTGCCAGCAGTTTTCAAGTGACCGCAGGAGGCTACACCTTC.

The V gene is TRBV4-2, the J gene TRBJ1-2, with D perhaps matching TRBD1 (6 bases). Germline assignment: CDR1 LGHNA and CDR2 YNFKEQ. Between the trimmed V and J ends, which lost 0 bases and 2 bases, there was a span of 10 bases. The CDR3 covers 15 residues. CDR3 sequence: CASSQESTGNYGYTF. The CDR3 coding sequence is TGTGCCAGCAGCCAAGAATCTACAGGGAACTATGGCTACACCTTC.

The V gene is TRBV29-1, the J gene TRBJ1-1, with D unclear. The CDR3 sequence is 18 residues long. The germline V gene encodes CDR1 SQVTM and CDR2 ANQGSEA. The V end was cut by 4 bases, the J end by 0 bases, with 24 bases between. CDR3 in amino acids: CSVVGGPGLTVMNTEAFF. In DNA form, the CDR3 reads TGCAGCGTTGTGGGAGGACCGGGCCTCACCGTCATGAACACTGAAGCTTTCTTT.

V gene TRBV7-6 combines with J gene TRBJ2-1; no clear D. The germline V and J ends were trimmed by 4 bases and 3 bases, with 7 bases remaining between them. In germline, CDR1 is SGHVS, CDR2 FNYEAQ. This CDR3 comprises 13 residues. The CDR3 reads CASSSGDYNEQFF. CDR3 nucleotides: TGTGCCAGCAGCTCGGGCGACTACAATGAGCAGTTCTTC.

The chain couples TRBV29-1 to TRBJ1-4, with D uncertain. CDR3 length equals 14 residues. CDR1 is SQVTM, CDR2 ANQGSEA, per germline. The V end was cut by 4 bases, the J end by 0 bases, with 9 bases between. CDR3 region: CSVADGATNEKLFF. CDR3 nucleotides: TGCAGCGTTGCGGACGGGGCAACTAATGAAAAACTGTTTTTT.